Each of the 26 T cell receptor beta chains below was sequenced from the same sample in a study of T-cell memory formation after mild COVID-19 (dated by TCRdb to about 2021). Library generation was performed with 5' RACE. The sequencer listed for this sample is Illumina NovaSeq 6000. TCRdb reprocessed the public reads (quality trimming at Q25 with fastp, clone calling with MiXCR) and kept in-frame beta chains. Rows are unified per CDR3 protein, each entry keeping the most common DNA and genes. The sample profile shows 200,000 to 250,000 distinct CDR3 sequences; around 9.5% of them were found once. The ten largest account for 3% to 4% of the sample. The sample taken for sequencing was PBMCs or a T cell subset sorted from them (not recorded which). These TCRs come from a young man who had mild COVID-19 (a few samples of this study predate the infection). The sample titles of this study are shuffled in the database, so cell type and time point are left out; the donor was told from shared clones.

This clonotype was seen ten or more times. The V call is TRBV6-6, the J call TRBJ2-2; D possibly corresponds to TRBD2 (6 bases). CDR1 MNHNY and CDR2 SVGAGI come from the germline V gene (reference sequence). The length of the CDR3 is 13 residues. The V and J ends lost 4 bases and 6 bases respectively, with 9 bases between them. The CDR3 region is CASSSRRAGELFF. Written as DNA, the CDR3 is TGTGCCAGCAGTTCTCGGAGGGCCGGGGAGCTGTTTTTT.

This clonotype came up a few times. This chain connects TRBV7-2 to TRBJ2-3, with D possibly TRBD2 on 7 matching bases. Looked up from germline, CDR1 is SGHTA and CDR2 is FQGNSA. Trimming stripped 1 base from V and 6 bases from J, with 11 bases between. The CDR3 is made up of 14 amino acids. CDR3 DNA sequence: TGTGCCAGCAGCTTAGGGACTAGGGGGGATACGCAGTATTTT. Its protein is CASSLGTRGDTQYF.

The chain is built from TRBV12-3 or TRBV12-4 and TRBJ1-1; D uncertain. Trimming cost V 6 bases and J 1 base, with 9 bases left between them. This CDR3 has 13 residues. This CDR3 is CASRVVGNTEAFF. CDR3 DNA sequence: TGTGCCAGCAGAGTAGTCGGGAACACTGAAGCTTTCTTT.

The chain joins TRBV5-1 to TRBJ2-7; perhaps TRBD1 as D (5 bases). The CDR3 runs 13 residues. Trimming shortened V by 2 bases and J by 2 bases, and 8 bases separated the two germline ends. Germline CDR1 and CDR2: SGHRS and YFSETQ. CDR3 sequence: CASSFLTAYEQYF. The CDR3 DNA reads TGCGCCAGCAGCTTCTTGACAGCCTACGAGCAGTACTTC.

This clonotype was counted a few times. The chain combines TRBV4-3 with TRBJ1-4; D gene uncertain. The length of the CDR3 is 15 residues. Germline V CDR1 and CDR2: LGHNA, YSLEER. V was cut by 1 base and J by 5 bases, with 11 bases left in between. Here the CDR3 DNA reads TGCGCCAGCAGCCAAGTCATCGAGACGAATGAAAAACTGTTTTTT. This codes for CASSQVIETNEKLFF.

The chain links TRBV5-6 to TRBJ1-5; D may be TRBD1 (5 bases). This CDR3 has 13 amino acids. V lost 3 bases and J 11 bases, leaving 15 bases between the germline ends. Germline values: CDR1 SGHDT, CDR2 YYEEEE. The CDR3 bases are TGTGCCAGCAGCTCGGGTCTTTTAGGGGCCCAGCATTTT. Encoded protein: CASSSGLLGAQHF.

This clonotype was observed many times. This chain connects TRBV7-2 to TRBJ2-3; D might be TRBD2 (6 bases). Trimming pared 4 bases from V and 5 bases from J, leaving 16 bases between. Germline CDR1 SGHTA, CDR2 FQGNSA. The CDR3 sequence is 15 residues long. The CDR3 nucleotides are TGTGCCAGCAGCTCCCGGAGGACTACTCAAGATACGCAGTATTTT. As protein: CASSSRRTTQDTQYF. Filled out from reference TRBV7-2 and TRBJ2-3, the complete variable domain reads GAGVSQSPSNKVTEKGKDVELRCDPISGHTALYWYRQSLGQGLEFLIYFQGNSAPDKSGLPSDRFSAERTGGSVSTLTIQRTQQEDSAVYLCASSSRRTTQDTQYFGPGTRLTVL.

This clonotype was counted between two and nine times. The rearrangement joins TRBV15 to TRBJ2-5; D remains unclear. CDR1 is LNHNV and CDR2 is YYDKDF in the germline V gene (reference sequence). The ends were cut back, 5 bases at V and 1 base at J, with 11 bases in the middle. The CDR3 has 14 amino acids. The chain's CDR3 is CATSSRTPQETQYF. The CDR3 DNA sequence: TGTGCCACCAGCTCTCGAACTCCCCAAGAGACCCAGTACTTC.

The CDR3 protein is CAISPVQGTGYNSPLHF. The CDR3 DNA reads as TGTGCCATCAGCCCCGTGCAGGGCACAGGTTATAATTCACCCCTCCACTTT. V is TRBV10-3 and J is TRBJ1-6, with a tentative D call TRBD1 (5 bases). The V and J ends lost 6 bases and 4 bases respectively, with 19 bases between them. The CDR3 totals 17 residues. Germline V gene data show CDR1 as ENHRY and CDR2 as SYGVKD.

In its sample, this clonotype was seen many times. This rearrangement joins TRBV4-3 to TRBJ2-7; D may match TRBD1 or TRBD2 (5 bases each). The CDR3 runs 16 residues. V shed 4 bases and J shed 0 bases, with 16 bases lying between them. Per the germline V gene, CDR1 is LGHNA and CDR2 is YSLEER. DNA for the CDR3: TGCGCCAGCAGCCCTGGGACGACCTCTTTCTCCTACGAGCAGTACTTC. It codes for CASSPGTTSFSYEQYF.

This chain uses TRBV3-1 with TRBJ2-5; D may be TRBD1 or TRBD2 (6 bases each). Germline V lookup: CDR1 LGHDT, CDR2 YNNKEL (reference sequence). This CDR3 comprises 14 residues. Trimming left V 5 bases short and J 7 bases short, with 17 bases between. CDR3 sequence reads: CASSRGGQGRTQYF. In DNA form, the CDR3 reads TGTGCCAGCAGCAGAGGAGGGCAGGGGCGGACCCAGTACTTC.

This clonotype has a handful of counts. The V and J genes are TRBV7-9 and TRBJ1-2; D gene unclear. This CDR3 region has 12 residues. Germline assignment: CDR1 SEHNR and CDR2 FQNEAQ (reference sequence). V was pared by 5 bases and J by 5 bases, with 9 bases between. This chain's CDR3 is CASSPPSYGYTF. CDR3 bases: TGTGCCAGCAGCCCACCTTCTTATGGCTACACCTTC.

The rearrangement links TRBV20-1 to TRBJ1-1; D may be TRBD1 (6 bases). There are 15 residues in the CDR3. Germline V gene lookup returns CDR1 DFQATT and CDR2 SNEGSKA (reference sequence). V shed 7 bases and J shed 2 bases, with 20 bases lying between them. Here the CDR3 reads CSVTLRRGTNTEAFF. The CDR3 bases are TGCAGTGTTACTTTAAGGAGGGGGACAAACACTGAAGCTTTCTTT.

The table lists this clonotype with a few counts. The chain carries TRBV10-3 and TRBJ1-1; D perhaps matches TRBD1 (6 bases). V lost 10 bases and J lost 2, with 14 bases in between. Germline lookup yields CDR1 ENHRY and CDR2 SYGVKD. This CDR3 has 13 residues. The CDR3 spells CATSQGLNTEAFF. The CDR3 nucleotides are TGTGCCACGTCACAGGGCCTCAACACTGAAGCTTTCTTT.

This clonotype was counted a few times. This CDR3 is CASSLQGIRGEQYF. In DNA form, the CDR3 reads TGTGCCAGCAGCTTACAGGGGATTCGCGGTGAGCAGTACTTC. The V and J genes are TRBV7-2 and TRBJ2-7; perhaps TRBD1 as D (6 bases). Trimming took 2 bases from V and 7 from J, leaving 15 bases between them. The germline gives CDR1 SGHTA, CDR2 FQGNSA. This CDR3 contains 14 residues.

The V and J genes are TRBV28 and TRBJ2-5; 8 nucleotides match TRBD1. Germline-derived CDR1 and CDR2 are MDHEN and SYDVKM. The length of the CDR3 is 16 residues. V was clipped by 2 bases and J by 5 bases; unmatched bases: 10. The DNA for the CDR3 is TGTGCCAGCAGTTTACCGCCGGACAGGGAATGGGAGACCCAGTACTTC. It translates to CASSLPPDREWETQYF. Based on the CDR3 plus reference TRBV28 and TRBJ2-5, the full variable domain is DVKVTQSSRYLVKRTGEKVFLECVQDMDHENMFWYRQDPGLGLRLIYFSYDVKMKEKGDIPEGYSVSREKKERFSLILESASTNQTSMYLCASSLPPDREWETQYFGPGTRLLVL.

This clonotype was recorded at least ten times. The junction differs from germline at one of its ends, possibly a read error. CDR3 loop: CASSIATDTQYF. CDR3 sequence (DNA): TGTGCCAGCAGCATAGCGACAGATACGCAGTATTTT. V and J are TRBV7-2 and TRBJ2-3; possibly TRBD2 for D (5 bases). Looked up from germline, CDR1 is SGHTA and CDR2 is FQGNSA. CDR3 length equals 12 residues.

The chain has TRBV4-3 and TRBJ2-7; TRBD1 might be the D (7 bases). The ends were cut back, 3 bases at V and 0 bases at J, with 15 bases in the middle. The CDR3 contains 16 residues. Germline-derived CDR1 and CDR2 are LGHNA and YSLEER. Here the CDR3 DNA reads TGCGCCAGCAGCCATGGGGGGCAGGGGGGCTCCTACGAGCAGTACTTC. Protein sequence: CASSHGGQGGSYEQYF.

This clonotype came up many times. The chain recombines TRBV7-9 with TRBJ2-3, with 9 positions matching TRBD1. The germline CDR1 and CDR2 sequences are SEHNR and FQNEAQ (reference sequence). V lost 10 bases to trimming and J lost 2 bases; unmatched junction nucleotides: 7. This CDR3 is built from 14 residues. CDR3 coding DNA: TGTGCCACGTCCGACAGGGGGGCCACAGATACGCAGTATTTT. Protein product: CATSDRGATDTQYF.

The rearrangement joins TRBV7-2 to TRBJ2-3; 8 bases line up with TRBD2. After removal of 6 bases from V and 3 bases from J, the junction contained 5 bases not matched to a gene. Germline CDR1 and CDR2: SGHTA and FQGNSA. This CDR3 spans 14 amino acids. The CDR3: CASRLVAGTDTQYF. CDR3 sequence (DNA): TGTGCCAGCAGATTGGTAGCGGGGACAGATACGCAGTATTTT. Variable domain in full (rest from reference TRBV7-2 and TRBJ2-3): GAGVSQSPSNKVTEKGKDVELRCDPISGHTALYWYRQSLGQGLEFLIYFQGNSAPDKSGLPSDRFSAERTGGSVSTLTIQRTQQEDSAVYLCASRLVAGTDTQYFGPGTRLTVL.

This clonotype came up a few times. This chain connects TRBV6-5 to TRBJ1-2; D is uncertain. Between the trimmed V and J ends, which lost 2 bases and 1 base, there was a span of 5 bases. The length of the CDR3 is 13 residues. Germline values: CDR1 MNHEY, CDR2 SVGAGI. The DNA of the CDR3 is TGTGCCAGCAGTTACGACATTAACTATGGCTACACCTTC. Translated, it gives CASSYDINYGYTF.

This clonotype has ten or more counts. This chain connects TRBV7-9 to TRBJ2-3; D might be TRBD1 (5 bases). The CDR3 contains 16 residues. The V gene's germline CDR1 is SEHNR and CDR2 FQNEAQ (reference sequence). V gave up 1 base and J gave up 2 bases, with 13 bases separating them. The CDR3 DNA reads TGTGCCAGCAGCTTAGTCAAGGGGCCTTTCACAGATACGCAGTATTTT. Protein: CASSLVKGPFTDTQYF.

This clonotype has a handful of counts. The J gene is TRBJ1-2, the V gene TRBV4-2; perhaps TRBD1 as D (6 bases). The CDR3 is 13 amino acids. The germline CDR1 and CDR2 sequences are LGHNA and YNFKEQ. Trimming cost V 8 bases and J 4 bases, with 14 bases left between them. This CDR3 reads CASGRGGAYGYTF. The CDR3 coding sequence is TGTGCCAGCGGCCGGGGGGGGGCCTATGGCTACACCTTC.

The sample holds many counts of this clonotype. The genes are TRBV29-1 and TRBJ2-5, with TRBD1 as a possible D gene (5 bases). The V gene's germline CDR1 is SQVTM and CDR2 ANQGSEA. The CDR3 loop spans 12 amino acids. V lost 4 bases and J lost 1, with 7 bases in between. The CDR3 DNA sequence: TGCAGCGTTGCACAGGTCCAAGAGACCCAGTACTTC. It encodes CSVAQVQETQYF.

This clonotype has more than one count but fewer than ten. This chain connects TRBV5-1 to TRBJ2-1; possibly TRBD2 for D (5 bases). V was trimmed by 0 bases and J by 8 bases, leaving 15 bases between them. The length of the CDR3 is 15 residues. Germline lookup yields CDR1 SGHRS and CDR2 YFSETQ. This chain's CDR3 is CASSLERVGVHEQFF. DNA for the CDR3: TGCGCCAGCAGCTTGGAACGGGTGGGAGTCCATGAGCAGTTCTTC.

This clonotype has ten or more counts. The gene calls are TRBV6-5 and TRBJ1-1; perhaps TRBD1 as D (5 bases). This CDR3 is built from 16 residues. CDR1 is MNHEY, CDR2 SVGAGI, per germline. With 3 bases removed from V and 0 bases from J, the gap between germline ends came to 14 bases. This chain's CDR3 is CASSYISGPMNTEAFF. The CDR3 DNA follows: TGTGCCAGCAGTTATATATCGGGACCAATGAACACTGAAGCTTTCTTT.